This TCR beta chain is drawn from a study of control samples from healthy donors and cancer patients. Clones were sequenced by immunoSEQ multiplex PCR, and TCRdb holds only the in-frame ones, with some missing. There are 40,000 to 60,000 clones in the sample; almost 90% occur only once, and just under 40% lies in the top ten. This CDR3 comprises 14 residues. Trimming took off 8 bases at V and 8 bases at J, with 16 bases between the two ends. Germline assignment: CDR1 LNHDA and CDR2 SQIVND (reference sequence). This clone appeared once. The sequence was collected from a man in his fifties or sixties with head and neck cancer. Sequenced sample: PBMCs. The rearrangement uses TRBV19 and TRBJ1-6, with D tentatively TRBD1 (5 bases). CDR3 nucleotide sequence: TGTGCCAGTTCGAGAACGGGGGAAGATTCACCCCTCCACTTT. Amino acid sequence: CASSRTGEDSPLHF. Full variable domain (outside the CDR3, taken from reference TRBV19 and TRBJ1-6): DGGITQSPKYLFRKEGQNVTLSCEQNLNHDAMYWYRQDPGQGLRLIYYSQIVNDFQKGDIAEGYSVSREKKESFPLTVTSAQKNPTAFYLCASSRTGEDSPLHFGNGTRLTVT.